These T cell receptor beta chains were read from a single sample in a study of pediatric ulcerative colitis. The table came from immunoSEQ multiplex PCR; TCRdb's copy has only in-frame clones and leaves some out. The repertoire holds 15,000 to 20,000 clones, with roughly 70% as singletons. Sample: gut tissue. These receptors all come from a girl aged 10 to 17 with moderate ulcerative colitis. Each CDR3 is given with its conserved first and last residue. The D gene is left open where the match is weak. Clone size, where shown, is once, few, many, or a class for clones that have expanded.

CDR3 length: 12
D gene: NA
clone size: few
J gene: TRBJ2-7
V gene: TRBV6-1
CDR3 protein: CASSYGPYEQYF
CDR3 DNA: TGTGCCAGCAGCTACGGCCCTTACGAGCAGTACTTC

CDR3 length: 13
D gene: NA
clone size: NA
J gene: TRBJ1-1
V gene: TRBV10-3
CDR3 protein: CAISPGGATEAFF
CDR3 DNA: TGTGCCATCAGCCCTGGTGGGGCCACTGAAGCTTTCTTT

CDR3 length: 17
D gene: NA
clone size: NA
J gene: TRBJ2-2
V gene: TRBV9
CDR3 protein: CASSVTGNFLNTGELFF
CDR3 DNA: TGTGCCAGCAGCGTAACCGGGAACTTCCTTAACACCGGGGAGCTGTTTTTT

CDR3 length: 18
D gene: TRBD1
clone size: NA
J gene: TRBJ1-1
V gene: TRBV7-6
CDR3 protein: CASSSTTGTGRFGTEAFF
CDR3 DNA: TGTGCCAGCAGCTCAACAACCGGGACAGGGAGGTTTGGCACTGAAGCTTTCTTT

CDR3 length: 15
D gene: TRBD2
clone size: NA
J gene: TRBJ2-3
V gene: TRBV12-5
CDR3 protein: CASGKGLAGTDTQYF
CDR3 DNA: TGTGCTAGTGGTAAAGGACTAGCGGGAACAGATACGCAGTATTTT

CDR3 length: 11
D gene: NA
clone size: few
J gene: TRBJ2-1
V gene: TRBV11-2
CDR3 protein: CASSPALEQFF
CDR3 DNA: TGTGCCAGCAGCCCCGCCCTGGAGCAGTTCTTC

CDR3 length: 20
D gene: NA
clone size: NA
J gene: TRBJ2-2
V gene: TRBV23-1
CDR3 protein: CASSQSEGKTPAANTGELFF
CDR3 DNA: TGCGCCAGCAGTCAATCCGAAGGAAAAACCCCGGCCGCGAACACCGGGGAGCTGTTTTTT

CDR3 length: 12
D gene: NA
clone size: NA
J gene: TRBJ2-3
V gene: TRBV27
CDR3 protein: CASSGLSDTQYF
CDR3 DNA: TGTGCCAGCAGCGGACTCTCCGATACGCAGTATTTT

CDR3 length: 15
D gene: NA
clone size: NA
J gene: TRBJ1-1
V gene: TRBV10-3
CDR3 protein: CAISESRGHDTEAFF
CDR3 DNA: TGTGCCATCAGTGAGTCCCGAGGGCATGACACTGAAGCTTTCTTT

CDR3 length: 13
D gene: NA
clone size: NA
J gene: TRBJ2-3
V gene: TRBV4-1
CDR3 protein: CASSQEGTDTQYF
CDR3 DNA: TGCGCCAGCAGCCAAGAAGGGACAGATACGCAGTATTTT

CDR3 length: 14
D gene: NA
clone size: NA
J gene: TRBJ2-7
V gene: TRBV7-8
CDR3 protein: CASTQDRNSYEQYF
CDR3 DNA: TGTGCCAGCACCCAAGACAGGAACTCCTACGAGCAGTACTTC

CDR3 length: 16
D gene: TRBD2
clone size: NA
J gene: TRBJ2-2
V gene: TRBV28
CDR3 protein: CASSLWLAGGPGELFF
CDR3 DNA: TGTGCCAGCAGTTTATGGCTAGCGGGGGGGCCCGGGGAGCTGTTTTTT

CDR3 length: 16
D gene: NA
clone size: medium-sized
J gene: TRBJ2-7
V gene: TRBV28
CDR3 protein: CASSLWLLQNSYEQYF
CDR3 DNA: TGTGCCAGCAGTTTATGGCTACTCCAAAACTCCTACGAGCAGTACTTC

CDR3 length: 15
D gene: TRBD2
clone size: NA
J gene: TRBJ2-1
V gene: TRBV7-2
CDR3 protein: CASSPPGGSYNEQFF
CDR3 DNA: TGTGCCAGCAGCCCGCCGGGGGGCTCCTACAATGAGCAGTTCTTC

CDR3 length: 13
D gene: NA
clone size: once
J gene: TRBJ2-5
V gene: TRBV5-1
CDR3 protein: CASSSQGGETQYF
CDR3 DNA: TGCGCCAGCAGCTCGCAGGGGGGAGAGACCCAGTACTTC

CDR3 length: 14
D gene: NA
clone size: NA
J gene: TRBJ1-1
V gene: TRBV6-6
CDR3 protein: CASSLQGFGTEAFF
CDR3 DNA: TGTGCCAGCAGTTTACAGGGATTTGGCACTGAAGCTTTCTTT

CDR3 length: 15
D gene: NA
clone size: NA
J gene: TRBJ2-3
V gene: TRBV5-1
CDR3 protein: CASSEGAISTDTQYF
CDR3 DNA: TGCGCCAGCAGCGAAGGGGCTATCTCCACAGATACGCAGTATTTT

CDR3 length: 10
D gene: NA
clone size: NA
J gene: TRBJ2-3
V gene: TRBV29-1
CDR3 protein: CSVRTDTQYF
CDR3 DNA: TGCAGCGTCCGGACAGATACGCAGTATTTT

CDR3 length: 13
D gene: NA
clone size: medium-sized
J gene: TRBJ2-2
V gene: TRBV28
CDR3 protein: CASIRGSTGELFF
CDR3 DNA: TGTGCCAGCATACGGGGGAGCACCGGGGAGCTGTTTTTT

CDR3 length: 13
D gene: NA
clone size: NA
J gene: TRBJ2-1
V gene: TRBV10-3
CDR3 protein: CAIRDPSYNEQFF
CDR3 DNA: TGTGCCATCAGGGACCCCTCCTACAATGAGCAGTTCTTC

CDR3 length: 15
D gene: NA
clone size: NA
J gene: TRBJ2-4
V gene: TRBV10-3
CDR3 protein: CAISTGQLAKNIQYF
CDR3 DNA: TGTGCCATCAGTACAGGTCAACTAGCCAAAAACATTCAGTACTTC

CDR3 length: 15
D gene: NA
clone size: NA
J gene: TRBJ2-2
V gene: TRBV4-2
CDR3 protein: CASRHAAANTGELFF
CDR3 DNA: TGTGCCAGCAGACACGCGGCGGCGAACACCGGGGAGCTGTTTTTT

CDR3 length: 14
D gene: NA
clone size: NA
J gene: TRBJ2-3
V gene: TRBV9
CDR3 protein: CASSVGSGQDTQYF
CDR3 DNA: TGTGCCAGCAGCGTAGGAAGCGGCCAGGATACGCAGTATTTT

CDR3 length: 16
D gene: NA
clone size: NA
J gene: TRBJ2-1
V gene: TRBV5-1
CDR3 protein: CASSSQHSGPNNEQFF
CDR3 DNA: TGCGCCAGCAGCTCACAACACAGTGGTCCTAACAATGAGCAGTTCTTC

CDR3 length: 13
D gene: TRBD1
clone size: NA
J gene: TRBJ2-1
V gene: TRBV29-1
CDR3 protein: CSVQGQGIGEQFF
CDR3 DNA: TGCAGCGTTCAGGGACAGGGTATTGGTGAGCAGTTCTTC

CDR3 length: 15
D gene: TRBD1
clone size: NA
J gene: TRBJ2-4
V gene: TRBV7-9
CDR3 protein: CASSRPGQGSNIQYF
CDR3 DNA: TGTGCCAGCAGCCGACCGGGACAGGGGTCAAACATTCAGTACTTC

CDR3 length: 17
D gene: NA
clone size: NA
J gene: TRBJ2-5
V gene: TRBV7-2
CDR3 protein: CASSPDRPDRLKETQYF
CDR3 DNA: TGTGCCAGCAGCCCCGACCGCCCCGACAGACTCAAAGAGACCCAGTACTTC

CDR3 length: 15
D gene: NA
clone size: few
J gene: TRBJ1-1
V gene: TRBV7-9
CDR3 protein: CASSFSTILGAEAFF
CDR3 DNA: TGTGCCAGCAGCTTTTCGACTATACTAGGTGCTGAAGCTTTCTTT

CDR3 length: 14
D gene: NA
clone size: few
J gene: TRBJ2-7
V gene: TRBV11-2
CDR3 protein: CASGGTAGSYEQYF
CDR3 DNA: TGTGCCAGCGGGGGGACCGCCGGCTCCTACGAGCAGTACTTC

CDR3 length: 15
D gene: NA
clone size: NA
J gene: TRBJ2-5
V gene: TRBV5-1
CDR3 protein: CASSLARGGQETQYF
CDR3 DNA: TGCGCCAGCAGCTTGGCCAGAGGTGGCCAAGAGACCCAGTACTTC

CDR3 length: 15
D gene: TRBD1
clone size: few
J gene: TRBJ1-2
V gene: TRBV18
CDR3 protein: CASSPDTGGFYGYTF
CDR3 DNA: TGTGCCAGCTCACCGGATACAGGGGGTTTCTATGGCTACACCTTC

CDR3 length: 15
D gene: NA
clone size: NA
J gene: TRBJ1-2
V gene: TRBV12-1
CDR3 protein: CASSFGPGQGLGYTF
CDR3 DNA: TGTGCCAGCAGCTTTGGGCCGGGACAGGGTTTGGGCTACACCTTC

CDR3 length: 17
D gene: TRBD1
clone size: NA
J gene: TRBJ2-3
V gene: TRBV18
CDR3 protein: CASSPPGTGGRADTQYF
CDR3 DNA: TGTGCCAGCTCACCACCCGGGACAGGGGGCAGGGCAGATACGCAGTATTTT

CDR3 length: 14
D gene: NA
clone size: NA
J gene: TRBJ1-4
V gene: TRBV7-8
CDR3 protein: CASSSDTGREKLFF
CDR3 DNA: TGTGCCAGCAGCTCGGACACCGGGCGAGAAAAACTGTTTTTT

CDR3 length: 16
D gene: NA
clone size: NA
J gene: TRBJ1-2
V gene: TRBV18
CDR3 protein: CASSPPSGGAIYGYTF
CDR3 DNA: TGTGCCAGCTCACCACCTAGTGGAGGGGCGATCTATGGCTACACCTTC

CDR3 length: 12
D gene: NA
clone size: NA
J gene: TRBJ2-3
V gene: TRBV2
CDR3 protein: CASSQGTDTQYF
CDR3 DNA: TGTGCCAGCAGTCAGGGCACAGATACGCAGTATTTT

CDR3 length: 15
D gene: NA
clone size: NA
J gene: TRBJ1-4
V gene: TRBV21-1
CDR3 protein: CASSKVAGDDEKLFF
CDR3 DNA: TGTGCCAGCAGCAAAGTTGCAGGGGATGATGAAAAACTGTTTTTT

CDR3 length: 14
D gene: NA
clone size: NA
J gene: TRBJ1-2
V gene: TRBV5-1
CDR3 protein: CASSPDGYNYGYTF
CDR3 DNA: TGCGCCAGCAGCCCCGACGGATATAACTATGGCTACACCTTC